This entry lists 9 T cell receptor beta chains sequenced from one sample in a study of technical replicates of blood from four donors. Sequenced by immunoSEQ multiplex PCR; TCRdb stores in-frame clones only, minus some. This sample yields roughly 100,000 clones, of which about 96% are seen a single time; approximately 0.38% belongs to the top ten. The sample comprised T cells isolated from PBMCs. Receptors were obtained from a human donor in good health.

V and J are TRBV7-8 and TRBJ2-7; D unresolved. CDR1 SGHVS and CDR2 FQNEAQ come from the germline V gene. This CDR3 contains 12 residues. V was cut by 5 bases and J by 0 bases, with 5 bases left in between. CDR3 protein: CASSPSSYEQYF. In DNA, the CDR3 is TGTGCCAGCAGCCCGAGCTCCTACGAGCAGTACTTC.

The chain carries TRBV4-3 and TRBJ2-1; D may be TRBD2 (6 bases). Germline V gene lookup returns CDR1 LGHNA and CDR2 YSLEER. The V end was cut by 0 bases, the J end by 2 bases, with 8 bases between. This CDR3 is built from 15 residues. The CDR3 protein is CASSQDGGTYNEQFF. CDR3 sequence (DNA): TGCGCCAGCAGCCAAGATGGCGGGACCTACAATGAGCAGTTCTTC.

The chain employs TRBV28 and TRBJ2-2, with D unresolved. V gave up 8 bases and J gave up 0 bases, with 13 bases separating them. The CDR3 totals 15 residues. From germline, CDR1 is MDHEN and CDR2 SYDVKM. The CDR3 DNA follows: TGTGCCAGCGGGCTCGACGGAACGAACACCGGGGAGCTGTTTTTT. Protein product: CASGLDGTNTGELFF.

In DNA, the CDR3 is TGTGCCAGCGAGTGCAGGGGGCGCCGGGGCTACACCTTC. Its protein product is CASECRGRRGYTF. V is TRBV6-4 and J is TRBJ1-2; TRBD1 agrees at 8 bases. Trimming cost V 8 bases and J 8 bases; bases outside gene matches: 10. CDR3 length equals 13 residues. Germline-derived CDR1 and CDR2 are MRHNA and SNTAGT.

The chain recombines TRBV19 with TRBJ2-5; 9 nucleotides align to TRBD2. CDR3 size: 16 residues. The J segment lost 5 bases and the V segment lost 10 bases, leaving 17 bases of the junction unmatched. Germline V CDR1 and CDR2: LNHDA, SQIVND (reference sequence). CDR3 sequence: CATKGTSGLPGETQYF. DNA for the CDR3: TGTGCCACCAAGGGTACTAGCGGGCTCCCCGGGGAGACCCAGTACTTC.

The rearrangement uses TRBV5-1 and TRBJ1-1; 8 nucleotides align to TRBD1. Losses at the gene ends were 3 bases for V and 10 bases for J; bases not matched to a gene: 5. This CDR3 comprises 12 residues. Germline values: CDR1 SGHRS, CDR2 YFSETQ. CDR3 sequence (DNA): TGCGCCAGCAGCTCGGGACAGGAGGTAGCTTTCTTT. Its translation: CASSSGQEVAFF.

J is TRBJ2-7 and V is TRBV10-3, with a possible D match to TRBD1 (5 bases). Germline values: CDR1 ENHRY, CDR2 SYGVKD. V dropped 3 bases and J dropped 5 bases, with 5 bases sitting between them. The CDR3 totals 11 residues. The CDR3 DNA is TGTGCCATCAGTGAAGGGGACGAGCAGTACTTC. Its translation is CAISEGDEQYF.

The V gene is TRBV5-4, the J gene TRBJ2-1; D gene uncertain. CDR1 and CDR2 (germline): SGHNT, YYREEE (reference sequence). Trimming shortened V by 0 bases and J by 8 bases, and 3 bases separated the two germline ends. This CDR3 spans 11 amino acids. In DNA form, the CDR3 reads TGTGCCAGCAGCTTGGGGCATGAGCAGTTCTTC. Its protein is CASSLGHEQFF.

V is TRBV13 and J is TRBJ2-3; TRBD2 matches 8 bases. The CDR3 runs to 15 residues. With V trimmed by 5 bases and J by 1 base, 5 bases remained unmatched. Germline assignment: CDR1 PRHDT and CDR2 FYEKMQ (reference sequence). The CDR3 sequence: CASSPSGLGTDTQYF. Here the CDR3 DNA reads TGTGCCAGCAGCCCTAGCGGGTTGGGCACAGATACGCAGTATTTT.